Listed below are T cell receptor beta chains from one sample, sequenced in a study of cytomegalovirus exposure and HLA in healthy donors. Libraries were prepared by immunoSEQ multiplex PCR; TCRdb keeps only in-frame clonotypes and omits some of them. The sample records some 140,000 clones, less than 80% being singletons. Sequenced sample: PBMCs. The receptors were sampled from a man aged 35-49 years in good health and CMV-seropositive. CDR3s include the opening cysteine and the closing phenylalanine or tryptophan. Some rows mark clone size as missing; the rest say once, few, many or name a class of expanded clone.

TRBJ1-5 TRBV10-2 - CASGRGGSQPQHF
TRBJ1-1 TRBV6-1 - CASSVSQTGETEAFF
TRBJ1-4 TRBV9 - CASGLAEKLFF
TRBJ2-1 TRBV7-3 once CASSLTRTSGSGYNEQFF
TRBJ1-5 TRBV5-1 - CASSFGTGGRQPQHF
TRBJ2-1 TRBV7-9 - CSSSLSLPGSYNEQFF
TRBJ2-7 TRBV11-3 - CASSPGQGRYEQYF
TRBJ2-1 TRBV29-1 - CSVAPSGSLNEQFF
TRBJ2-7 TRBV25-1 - CASRVPGRYEQYF
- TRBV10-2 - CASSAYSGSTYEQYF
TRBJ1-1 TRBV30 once CAWSGTGTPTGAFF
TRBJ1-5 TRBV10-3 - CAISEPTVGQHF
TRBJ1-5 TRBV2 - CASIRDRVTTYDQPQHF
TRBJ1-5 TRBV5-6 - CASSTRDIRDQPQHF
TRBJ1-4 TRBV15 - CATSRGLEVDEKLFF
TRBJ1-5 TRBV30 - CAWSVQGAQPQHF
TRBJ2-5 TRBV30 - CAWSVGLGETQYF
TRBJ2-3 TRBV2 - CASSKDRTSGGTDTQYF
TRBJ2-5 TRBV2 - CASRVEVGETQYF
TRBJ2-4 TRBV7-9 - CASGRTGGERNIQYF
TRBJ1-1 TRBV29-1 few CSVVVGQSTEAFF
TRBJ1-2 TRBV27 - CASSTDRALYGYTF
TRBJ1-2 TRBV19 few CASSIAHTGATNYGYTF
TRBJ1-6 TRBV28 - CASSPLADSSYNSPLHF
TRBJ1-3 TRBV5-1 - CASSSDRAGGNTIYF
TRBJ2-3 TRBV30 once CAWSDSTGKEYF
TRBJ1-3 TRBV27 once CASSPRTDSGNTIYF
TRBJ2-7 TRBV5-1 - CASSWTGRAEQYF
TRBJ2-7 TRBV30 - CAWSGGGVAYEQYF
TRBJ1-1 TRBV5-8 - CASSLYGVGAFF
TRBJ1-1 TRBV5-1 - CASSPLNTPGGAFF
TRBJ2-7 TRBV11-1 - CASSEDSGSNSYEQYF
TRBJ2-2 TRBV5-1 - CASTPTEGVAGELFF
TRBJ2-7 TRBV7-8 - CASSFGGFDEQYF
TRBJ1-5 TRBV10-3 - CAISGDSRHQPQHF
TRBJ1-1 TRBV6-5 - CASSYTDENTEAFF